The entry that follows covers one T cell receptor (beta chain) sequence. This record belongs to a study of blood T cell repertoires in COVID-19. In the study's own analysis: Reference gene primer amplification in the assay estimated nucleated cell counts. TCRdb keeps only in-frame clones here, not all; method: immunoSEQ multiplex PCR. V and J calls plus clone size are reproduced from that table; the DNA served to infer D and trimming. This table holds some 130,000 clones, about 85% found once. The CDR3 runs to 15 residues. Germline V gene sequence: CDR1 SGDLS, CDR2 YYNGEE. The trim removed 4 bases at V and 5 bases at J, leaving 9 bases unmatched.

Sequences were obtained from peripheral blood. This TCR derives from an elderly man with acute or convalescent COVID-19. V is TRBV9 and J is TRBJ1-1, with TRBD1 matching over 9 bases. The DNA for the CDR3 is TGTGCCAGCAGCTCCCAGGGACAGGGAGGAACTGAAGCTTTCTTT. Translating it yields CASSSQGQGGTEAFF.